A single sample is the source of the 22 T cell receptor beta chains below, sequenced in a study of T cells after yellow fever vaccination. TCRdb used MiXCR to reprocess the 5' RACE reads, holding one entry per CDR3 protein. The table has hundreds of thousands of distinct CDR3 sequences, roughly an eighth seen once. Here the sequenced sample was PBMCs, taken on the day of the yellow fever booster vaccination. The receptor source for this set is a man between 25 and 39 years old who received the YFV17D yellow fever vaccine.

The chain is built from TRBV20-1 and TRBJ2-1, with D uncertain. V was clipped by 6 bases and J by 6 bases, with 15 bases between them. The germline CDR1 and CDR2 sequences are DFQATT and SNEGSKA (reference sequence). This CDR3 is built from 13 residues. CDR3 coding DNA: TGCAGTGCCCTATACCTAGAATCCAATGAGCAGTTCTTC. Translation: CSALYLESNEQFF.

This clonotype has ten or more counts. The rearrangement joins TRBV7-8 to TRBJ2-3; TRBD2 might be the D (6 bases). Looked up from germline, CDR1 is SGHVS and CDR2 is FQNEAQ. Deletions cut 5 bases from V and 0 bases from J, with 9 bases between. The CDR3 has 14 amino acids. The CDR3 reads CASSRLGSTDTQYF. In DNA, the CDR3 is TGTGCCAGCAGCCGACTAGGGAGCACAGATACGCAGTATTTT.

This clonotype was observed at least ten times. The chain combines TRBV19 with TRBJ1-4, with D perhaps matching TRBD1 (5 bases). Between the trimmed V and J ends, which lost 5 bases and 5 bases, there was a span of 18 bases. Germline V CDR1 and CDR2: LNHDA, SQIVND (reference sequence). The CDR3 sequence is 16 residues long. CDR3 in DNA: TGTGCCAGTAGTGCCCCGGGAGTGGACACGAATGAAAAACTGTTTTTT. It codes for CASSAPGVDTNEKLFF.

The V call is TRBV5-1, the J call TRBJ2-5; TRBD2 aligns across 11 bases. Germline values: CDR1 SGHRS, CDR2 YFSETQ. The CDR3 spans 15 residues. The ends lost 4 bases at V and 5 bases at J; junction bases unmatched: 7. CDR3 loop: CASSVGPSGRETQYF. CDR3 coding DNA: TGCGCCAGCAGCGTAGGCCCTAGCGGGAGGGAGACCCAGTACTTC.

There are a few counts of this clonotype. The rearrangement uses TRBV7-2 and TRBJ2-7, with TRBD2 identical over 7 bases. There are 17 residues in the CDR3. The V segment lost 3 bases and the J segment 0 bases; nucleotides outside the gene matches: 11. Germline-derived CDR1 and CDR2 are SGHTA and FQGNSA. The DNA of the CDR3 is TGTGCCAGCAGCTTTTCCAGCGGGACCCTGAGCTCCTACGAGCAGTACTTC. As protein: CASSFSSGTLSSYEQYF.

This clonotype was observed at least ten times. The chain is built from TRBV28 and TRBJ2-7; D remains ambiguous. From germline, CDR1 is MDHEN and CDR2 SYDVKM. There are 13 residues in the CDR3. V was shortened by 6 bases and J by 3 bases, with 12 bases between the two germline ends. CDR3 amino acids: CASRAPAVYEQYF. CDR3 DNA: TGTGCCAGCAGGGCCCCCGCAGTCTACGAGCAGTACTTC.

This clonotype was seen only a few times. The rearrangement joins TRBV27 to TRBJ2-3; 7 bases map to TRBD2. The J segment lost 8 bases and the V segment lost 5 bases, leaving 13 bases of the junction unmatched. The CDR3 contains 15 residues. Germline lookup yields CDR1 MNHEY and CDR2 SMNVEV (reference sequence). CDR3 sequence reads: CASSPSGGSLGTQYF. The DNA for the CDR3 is TGTGCCAGCAGTCCCTCCGGCGGGAGCCTCGGTACGCAGTATTTT.

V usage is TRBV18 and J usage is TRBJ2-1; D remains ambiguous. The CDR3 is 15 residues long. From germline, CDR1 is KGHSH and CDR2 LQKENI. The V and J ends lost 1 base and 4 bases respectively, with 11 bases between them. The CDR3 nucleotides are TGTGCCAGCTCACCACTTGTGAGGAGTTACAATGAGCAGTTCTTC. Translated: CASSPLVRSYNEQFF. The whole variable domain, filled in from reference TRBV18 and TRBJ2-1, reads NAGVMQNPRHLVRRRGQEARLRCSPMKGHSHVYWYRQLPEEGLKFMVYLQKENIIDESGMPKERFSAEFPKEGPSILRIQQVVRGDSAAYFCASSPLVRSYNEQFFGPGTRLTVL.

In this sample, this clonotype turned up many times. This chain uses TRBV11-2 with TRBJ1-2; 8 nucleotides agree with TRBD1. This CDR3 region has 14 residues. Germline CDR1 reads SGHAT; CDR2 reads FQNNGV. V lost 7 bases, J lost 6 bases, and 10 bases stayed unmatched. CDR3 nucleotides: TGTGCCAGCAAGCGGTCAGGGGGCCTTGATGGCTACACCTTC. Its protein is CASKRSGGLDGYTF.

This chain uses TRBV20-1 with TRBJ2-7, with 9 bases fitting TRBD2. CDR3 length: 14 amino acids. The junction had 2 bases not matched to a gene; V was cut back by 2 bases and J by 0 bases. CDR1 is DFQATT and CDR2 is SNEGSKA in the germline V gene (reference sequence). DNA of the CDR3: TGCAGTGCTAGACTAGCGGGGCCCTCCTACGAGCAGTACTTC. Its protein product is CSARLAGPSYEQYF.

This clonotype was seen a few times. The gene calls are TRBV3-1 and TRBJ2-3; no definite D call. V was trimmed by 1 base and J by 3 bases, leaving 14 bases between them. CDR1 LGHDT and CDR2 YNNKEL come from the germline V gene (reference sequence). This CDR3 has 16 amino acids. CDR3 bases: TGTGCCAGCAGCCAAGCTGGGCAGCTCGTTACAGATACGCAGTATTTT. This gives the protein CASSQAGQLVTDTQYF.

The CDR3 protein is CASSFATSGAYEQYF. The CDR3 DNA sequence: TGTGCCAGCAGCTTCGCCACTAGCGGGGCCTACGAGCAGTACTTC. The J gene is TRBJ2-7, the V gene TRBV5-6; 10 positions agree with TRBD2. The CDR3 totals 15 residues. Germline-derived CDR1 and CDR2 are SGHDT and YYEEEE. V lost 2 bases, J lost 2 bases, and 4 bases stayed unmatched.

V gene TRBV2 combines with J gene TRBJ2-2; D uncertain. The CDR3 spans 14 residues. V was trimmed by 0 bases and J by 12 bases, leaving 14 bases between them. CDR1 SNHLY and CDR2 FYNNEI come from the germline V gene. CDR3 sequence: CASSEAASSTKLFF. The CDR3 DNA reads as TGTGCCAGCAGTGAAGCGGCTTCCAGCACGAAGCTGTTTTTT.

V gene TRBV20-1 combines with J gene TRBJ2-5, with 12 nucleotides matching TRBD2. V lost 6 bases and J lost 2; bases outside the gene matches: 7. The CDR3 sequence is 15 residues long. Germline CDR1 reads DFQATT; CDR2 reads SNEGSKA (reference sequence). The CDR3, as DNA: TGCAGTGCCGCGTCGACTAGCGGGGGACAAGAGACCCAGTACTTC. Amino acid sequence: CSAASTSGGQETQYF.

CDR3 nucleotide sequence: TGTGCCAGCAGCTTAACAGGGGGTCTTACTGGAAACACCATATATTTT. It encodes CASSLTGGLTGNTIYF. The chain couples TRBV7-9 to TRBJ1-3; 8 bases fit TRBD1. V shed 2 bases, J shed 2 bases, and the junction held 5 bases outside the gene matches. The CDR3 has 16 residues. The germline gives CDR1 SEHNR, CDR2 FQNEAQ (reference sequence).

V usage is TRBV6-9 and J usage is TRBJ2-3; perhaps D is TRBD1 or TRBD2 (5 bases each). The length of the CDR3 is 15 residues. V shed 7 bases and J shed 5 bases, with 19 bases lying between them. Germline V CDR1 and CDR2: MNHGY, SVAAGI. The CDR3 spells CASTAAGAGLDTQYF. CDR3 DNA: TGTGCCAGCACCGCCGCCGGGGCAGGTTTAGATACGCAGTATTTT.

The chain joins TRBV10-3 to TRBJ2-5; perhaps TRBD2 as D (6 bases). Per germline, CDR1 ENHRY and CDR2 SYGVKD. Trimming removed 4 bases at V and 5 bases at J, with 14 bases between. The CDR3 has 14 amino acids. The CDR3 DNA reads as TGTGCCATCAGTGGACGAGGCGGGGAGGAGACCCAGTACTTC. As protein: CAISGRGGEETQYF.

The CDR3 sequence: CASSFWGKPDTDTQYF. The CDR3 coding sequence is TGTGCCAGCAGTTTCTGGGGGAAACCAGACACAGATACGCAGTATTTT. This chain links TRBV28 with TRBJ2-3; TRBD1 or TRBD2 may be the D gene (5 bases each). V dropped 3 bases and J dropped 2 bases, with 15 bases sitting between them. This CDR3 comprises 16 residues. Germline CDR1 MDHEN, CDR2 SYDVKM.

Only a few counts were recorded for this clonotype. CDR3 protein: CATSVGTGSQPQHF. In nucleotides, the CDR3 is TGTGCCACCAGTGTAGGGACAGGGAGCCAGCCCCAGCATTTT. This chain uses TRBV24-1 with TRBJ1-5; 9 positions match TRBD1. The J segment lost 7 bases and the V segment lost 5 bases, leaving 5 bases of the junction unmatched. Looked up from germline, CDR1 is KGHDR and CDR2 is SFDVKD. The CDR3 has 14 amino acids.

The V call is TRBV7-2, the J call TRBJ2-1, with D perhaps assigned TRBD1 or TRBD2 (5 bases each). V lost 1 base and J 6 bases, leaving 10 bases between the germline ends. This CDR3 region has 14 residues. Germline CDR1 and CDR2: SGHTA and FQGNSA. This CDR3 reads CASSLGRDGNEQFF. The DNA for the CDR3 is TGTGCCAGCAGCTTAGGTCGGGACGGCAATGAGCAGTTCTTC.

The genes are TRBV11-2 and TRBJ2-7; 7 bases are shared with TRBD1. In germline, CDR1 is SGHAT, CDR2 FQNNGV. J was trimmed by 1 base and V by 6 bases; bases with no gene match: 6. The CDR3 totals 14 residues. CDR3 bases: TGTGCCAGCAGACCGAGACAGGGATCCTACGAGCAGTACTTC. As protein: CASRPRQGSYEQYF.

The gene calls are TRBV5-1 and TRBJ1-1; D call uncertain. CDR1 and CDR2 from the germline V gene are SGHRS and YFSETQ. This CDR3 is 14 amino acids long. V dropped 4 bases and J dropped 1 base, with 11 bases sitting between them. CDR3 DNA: TGCGCCAGCAGCGTGACGCTGGGGAACACTGAAGCTTTCTTT. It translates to CASSVTLGNTEAFF.